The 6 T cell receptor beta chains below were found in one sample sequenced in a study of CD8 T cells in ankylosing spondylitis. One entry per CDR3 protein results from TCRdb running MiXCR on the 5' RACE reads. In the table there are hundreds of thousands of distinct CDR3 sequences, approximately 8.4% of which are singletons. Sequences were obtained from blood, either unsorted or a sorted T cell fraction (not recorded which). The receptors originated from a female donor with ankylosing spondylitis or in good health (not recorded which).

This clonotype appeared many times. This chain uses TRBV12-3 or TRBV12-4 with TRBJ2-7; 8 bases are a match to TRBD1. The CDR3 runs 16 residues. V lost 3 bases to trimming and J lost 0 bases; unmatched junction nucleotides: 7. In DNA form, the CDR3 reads TGTGCCAGCAGTTTCGAGACAGGGGCTAGCTCCTACGAGCAGTACTTC. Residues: CASSFETGASSYEQYF.

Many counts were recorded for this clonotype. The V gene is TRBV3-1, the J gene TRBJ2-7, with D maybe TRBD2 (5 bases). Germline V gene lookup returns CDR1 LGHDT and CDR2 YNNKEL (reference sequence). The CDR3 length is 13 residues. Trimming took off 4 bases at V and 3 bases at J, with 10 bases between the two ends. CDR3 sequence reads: CASSRGRDYEQYF. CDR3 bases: TGTGCCAGCAGCCGAGGCCGGGACTACGAGCAGTACTTC.

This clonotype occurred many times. The CDR3 sequence is CASSAFNTDTQYF. CDR3 in DNA: TGTGCCAGCAGCGCTTTCAACACAGATACGCAGTATTTT. This chain uses TRBV11-2 with TRBJ2-3; D is unclear. Germline V gene sequence: CDR1 SGHAT, CDR2 FQNNGV. CDR3 length: 13 amino acids. V was shortened by 5 bases and J by 2 bases, with 8 bases between the two germline ends.

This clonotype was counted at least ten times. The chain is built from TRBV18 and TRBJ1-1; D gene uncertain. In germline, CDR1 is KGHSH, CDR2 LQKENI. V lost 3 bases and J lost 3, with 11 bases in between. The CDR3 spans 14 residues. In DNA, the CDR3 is TGTGCCAGCTCACCGAACCAAGCGGACACTGAAGCTTTCTTT. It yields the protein CASSPNQADTEAFF.

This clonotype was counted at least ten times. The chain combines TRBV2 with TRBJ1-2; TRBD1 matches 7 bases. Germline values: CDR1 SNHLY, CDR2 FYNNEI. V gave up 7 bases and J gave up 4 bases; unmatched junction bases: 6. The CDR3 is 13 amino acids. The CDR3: CASISQGLYGYTF. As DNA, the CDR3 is TGTGCCAGCATTTCACAGGGGCTCTATGGCTACACCTTC.

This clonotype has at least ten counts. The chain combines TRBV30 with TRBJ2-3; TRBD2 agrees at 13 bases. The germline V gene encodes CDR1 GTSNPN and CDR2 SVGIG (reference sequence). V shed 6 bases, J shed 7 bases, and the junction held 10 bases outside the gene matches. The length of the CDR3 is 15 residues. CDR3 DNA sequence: TGTGCCTGCACCCCCGGACTAGCGGGAGTTAATACGCAGTATTTT. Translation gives CACTPGLAGVNTQYF.